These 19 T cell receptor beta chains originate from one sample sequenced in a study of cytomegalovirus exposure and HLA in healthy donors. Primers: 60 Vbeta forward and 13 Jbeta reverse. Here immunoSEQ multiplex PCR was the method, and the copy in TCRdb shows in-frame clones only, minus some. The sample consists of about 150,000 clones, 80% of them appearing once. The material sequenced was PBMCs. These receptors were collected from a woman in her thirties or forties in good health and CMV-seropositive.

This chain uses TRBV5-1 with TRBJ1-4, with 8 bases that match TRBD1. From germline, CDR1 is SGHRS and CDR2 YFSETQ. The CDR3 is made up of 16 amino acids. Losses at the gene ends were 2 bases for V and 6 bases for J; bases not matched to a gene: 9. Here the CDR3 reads CASSLSDRVADEKLFF. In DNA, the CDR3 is TGCGCCAGCAGCTTATCGGACAGGGTGGCGGATGAAAAACTGTTTTTT.

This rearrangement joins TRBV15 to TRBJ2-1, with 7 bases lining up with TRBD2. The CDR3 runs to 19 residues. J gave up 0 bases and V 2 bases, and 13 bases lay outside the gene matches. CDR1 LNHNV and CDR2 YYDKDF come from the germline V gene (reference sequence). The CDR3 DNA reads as TGTGCCACCAGCAGATTAGGCAGGGCTAGCGGAAACTCCTACAATGAGCAGTTCTTC. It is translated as CATSRLGRASGNSYNEQFF.

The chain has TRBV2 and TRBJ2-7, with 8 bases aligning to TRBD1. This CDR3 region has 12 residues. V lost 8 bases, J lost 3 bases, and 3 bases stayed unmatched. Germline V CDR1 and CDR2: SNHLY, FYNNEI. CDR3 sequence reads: CASRDRYYEQYF. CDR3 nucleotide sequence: TGTGCCAGCCGGGACAGGTACTACGAGCAGTACTTC.

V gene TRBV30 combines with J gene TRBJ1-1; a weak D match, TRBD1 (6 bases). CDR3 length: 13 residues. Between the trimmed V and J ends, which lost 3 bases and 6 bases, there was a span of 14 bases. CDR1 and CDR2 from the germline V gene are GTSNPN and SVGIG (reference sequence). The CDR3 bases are TGTGCCTGGAGGGAACAGGGACGGGCTGAAGCTTTCTTT. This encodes CAWREQGRAEAFF.

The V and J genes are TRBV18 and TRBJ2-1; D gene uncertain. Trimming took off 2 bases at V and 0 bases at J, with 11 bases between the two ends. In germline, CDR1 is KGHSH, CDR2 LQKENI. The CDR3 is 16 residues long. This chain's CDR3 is CASSPLSASSYNEQFF. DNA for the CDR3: TGTGCCAGCTCACCATTAAGCGCGAGCTCCTACAATGAGCAGTTCTTC.

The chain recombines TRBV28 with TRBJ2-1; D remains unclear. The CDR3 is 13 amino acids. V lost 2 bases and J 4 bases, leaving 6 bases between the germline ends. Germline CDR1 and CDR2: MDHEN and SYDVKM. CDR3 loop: CASSLPLYNEQFF. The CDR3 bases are TGTGCCAGCAGTTTACCTCTGTACAATGAGCAGTTCTTC.

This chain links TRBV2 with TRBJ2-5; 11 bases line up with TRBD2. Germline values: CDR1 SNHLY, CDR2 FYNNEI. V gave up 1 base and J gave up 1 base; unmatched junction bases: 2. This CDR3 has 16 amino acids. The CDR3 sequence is CASSEVGLAVQETQYF. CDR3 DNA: TGTGCCAGCAGTGAAGTGGGACTAGCGGTCCAAGAGACCCAGTACTTC.

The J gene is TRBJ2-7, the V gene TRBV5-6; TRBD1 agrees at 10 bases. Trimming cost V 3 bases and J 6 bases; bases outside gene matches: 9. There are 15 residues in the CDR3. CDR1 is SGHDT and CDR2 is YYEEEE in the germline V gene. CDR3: CASSSGRGQGFEQYF. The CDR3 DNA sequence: TGTGCCAGCAGCTCTGGGCGGGGACAGGGGTTCGAGCAGTACTTC.

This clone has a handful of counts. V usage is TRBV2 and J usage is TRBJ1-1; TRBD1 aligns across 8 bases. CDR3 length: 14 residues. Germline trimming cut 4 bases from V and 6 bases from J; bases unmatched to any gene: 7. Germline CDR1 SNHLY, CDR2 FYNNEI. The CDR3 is CASSVWQGAAEAFF. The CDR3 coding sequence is TGTGCCAGCAGTGTGTGGCAGGGGGCCGCTGAAGCTTTCTTT.

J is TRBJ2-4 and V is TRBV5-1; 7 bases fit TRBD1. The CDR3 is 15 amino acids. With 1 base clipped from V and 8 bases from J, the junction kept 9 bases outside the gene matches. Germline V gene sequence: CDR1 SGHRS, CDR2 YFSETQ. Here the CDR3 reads CASSLLPGGKDIQYF. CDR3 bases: TGCGCCAGCAGCTTGCTCCCAGGGGGAAAAGACATTCAGTACTTC.

CDR3 DNA sequence: TGTGCCAGCAGCTTAGCGGGATCCCGGGACAGGTTCTATGGCTACACCTTC. This translates into CASSLAGSRDRFYGYTF. The rearrangement joins TRBV7-9 to TRBJ1-2, with 8 bases identical to TRBD1. Germline V CDR1 and CDR2: SEHNR, FQNEAQ (reference sequence). The ends lost 0 bases at V and 4 bases at J; junction bases unmatched: 10. The CDR3 covers 17 residues.

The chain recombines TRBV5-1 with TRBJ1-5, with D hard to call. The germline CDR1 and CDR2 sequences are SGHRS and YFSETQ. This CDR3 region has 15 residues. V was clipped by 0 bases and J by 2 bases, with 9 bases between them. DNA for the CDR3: TGCGCCAGCAGCTTGGGAGGGTTAGGCAATCAGCCCCAGCATTTT. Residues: CASSLGGLGNQPQHF.

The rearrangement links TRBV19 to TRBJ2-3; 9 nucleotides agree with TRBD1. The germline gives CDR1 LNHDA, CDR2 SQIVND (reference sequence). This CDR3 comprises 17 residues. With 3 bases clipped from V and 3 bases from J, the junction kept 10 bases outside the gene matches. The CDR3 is CASSINLATGGTDTQYF. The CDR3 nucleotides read TGTGCCAGTAGTATCAACCTCGCGACAGGGGGGACAGATACGCAGTATTTT. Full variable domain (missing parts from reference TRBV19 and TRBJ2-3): DGGITQSPKYLFRKEGQNVTLSCEQNLNHDAMYWYRQDPGQGLRLIYYSQIVNDFQKGDIAEGYSVSREKKESFPLTVTSAQKNPTAFYLCASSINLATGGTDTQYFGPGTRLTVL.

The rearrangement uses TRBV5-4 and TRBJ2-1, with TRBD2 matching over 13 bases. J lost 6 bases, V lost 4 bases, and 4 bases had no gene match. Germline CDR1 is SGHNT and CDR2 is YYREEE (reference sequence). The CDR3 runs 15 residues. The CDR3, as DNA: TGTGCCAGCAGCCCGACTAGCGGGGGGATCAATGAGCAGTTCTTC. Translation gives CASSPTSGGINEQFF.

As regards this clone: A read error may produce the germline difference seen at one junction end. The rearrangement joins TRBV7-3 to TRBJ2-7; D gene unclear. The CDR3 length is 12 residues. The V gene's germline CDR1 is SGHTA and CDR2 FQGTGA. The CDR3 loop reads CASSLTPGEQYF. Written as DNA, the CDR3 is TGTGCCAGCAGTTTAACCCCCGGCGAGCAGTACTTC.

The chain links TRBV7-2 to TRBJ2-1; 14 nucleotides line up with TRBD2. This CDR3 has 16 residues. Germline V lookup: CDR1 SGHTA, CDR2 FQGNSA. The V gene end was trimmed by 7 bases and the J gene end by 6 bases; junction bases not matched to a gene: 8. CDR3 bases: TGTGCCAGCACCCGGGGACTAGCGGGAGCGGGCAATGAGCAGTTCTTC. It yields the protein CASTRGLAGAGNEQFF.

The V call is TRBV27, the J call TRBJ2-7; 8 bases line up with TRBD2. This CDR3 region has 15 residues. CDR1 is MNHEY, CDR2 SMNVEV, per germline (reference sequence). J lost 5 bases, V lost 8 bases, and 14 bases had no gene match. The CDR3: CASRERSGLAHEQYF. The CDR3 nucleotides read TGTGCCAGCCGGGAGCGCTCTGGACTAGCCCACGAGCAGTACTTC.

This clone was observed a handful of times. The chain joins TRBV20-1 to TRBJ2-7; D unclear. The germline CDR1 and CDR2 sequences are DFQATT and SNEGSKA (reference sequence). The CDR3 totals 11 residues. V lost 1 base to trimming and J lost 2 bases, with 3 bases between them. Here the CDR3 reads CSARAAYEQYF. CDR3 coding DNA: TGCAGTGCTAGAGCAGCCTACGAGCAGTACTTC.

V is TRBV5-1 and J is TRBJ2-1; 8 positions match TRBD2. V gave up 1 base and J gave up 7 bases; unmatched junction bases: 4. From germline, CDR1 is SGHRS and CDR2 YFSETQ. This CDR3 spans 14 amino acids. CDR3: CASSLSGSMNEQFF. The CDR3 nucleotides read TGCGCCAGCAGCTTGAGCGGGAGTATGAATGAGCAGTTCTTC.